These 27 T cell receptor beta chains originate from one sample sequenced in a study of cytomegalovirus exposure and HLA in healthy donors. The PCR ran on 60 Vbeta and 13 Jbeta primers. TCRdb keeps only in-frame clones here, not all; method: immunoSEQ multiplex PCR. The sample yields around 140,000 clones, around 73% seen once. The sample comprised PBMCs. These receptors were collected from a female donor in good health and CMV-seronegative.

This sequence joins TRBV7-9 and TRBJ2-1, with TRBD2 as a possible D gene (5 bases). Germline CDR1 reads SEHNR; CDR2 reads FQNEAQ (reference sequence). V lost 3 bases, J lost 5 bases, and 23 bases lay in between. The CDR3 runs 18 residues. CDR3 sequence (DNA): TGTGCCAGCAGCTTTGGCCCCTCCTGGACTCCATTTAACAATGAGCAGTTCTTC. Translating it yields CASSFGPSWTPFNNEQFF.

This clone has more than one count but fewer than ten. The chain combines TRBV28 with TRBJ1-5; D not resolved. With 1 base removed from V and 6 bases from J, the gap between germline ends came to 7 bases. CDR1 and CDR2 (germline): MDHEN, SYDVKM. This CDR3 region has 13 residues. The CDR3 reads CASSLLNGQPQHF. For the CDR3, the DNA is TGTGCCAGCAGTTTATTGAACGGTCAGCCCCAGCATTTT.

J is TRBJ1-4 and V is TRBV30, with a tentative D call TRBD1 (5 bases). CDR3 size: 12 residues. V lost 1 base and J lost 10, with 10 bases in between. Per germline, CDR1 GTSNPN and CDR2 SVGIG (reference sequence). CDR3 nucleotide sequence: TGTGCCTGGAGTGAAGGGGCGAGAAAACTGTTTTTT. Translated: CAWSEGARKLFF.

V is TRBV18 and J is TRBJ1-2; 7 bases fit TRBD1. Looked up from germline, CDR1 is KGHSH and CDR2 is LQKENI. The J segment lost 4 bases and the V segment lost 1 base, leaving 6 bases of the junction unmatched. CDR3 length: 15 residues. The CDR3 DNA follows: TGTGCCAGCTCACCACAGGGGGCGCATGGCTATGGCTACACCTTC. Protein product: CASSPQGAHGYGYTF. Full variable domain (missing parts from reference TRBV18 and TRBJ1-2): NAGVMQNPRHLVRRRGQEARLRCSPMKGHSHVYWYRQLPEEGLKFMVYLQKENIIDESGMPKERFSAEFPKEGPSILRIQQVVRGDSAAYFCASSPQGAHGYGYTFGSGTRLTVV.

The V and J genes are TRBV2 and TRBJ2-1, with TRBD2 matching over 11 bases. The CDR3 runs to 15 residues. Germline V CDR1 and CDR2: SNHLY, FYNNEI. V lost 7 bases to trimming and J lost 7 bases; unmatched junction nucleotides: 9. The CDR3, as DNA: TGTGCCAGCAAACTAGCGGGAGAGGGAAGTAATGAGCAGTTCTTC. This translates into CASKLAGEGSNEQFF.

This chain connects TRBV19 to TRBJ2-7, with TRBD1 identical over 8 bases. The V gene's germline CDR1 is LNHDA and CDR2 SQIVND (reference sequence). This CDR3 spans 14 amino acids. V lost 5 bases and J lost 4; bases outside the gene matches: 7. The chain's CDR3 is CASSSRGRGYEQYF. CDR3 coding DNA: TGTGCCAGTAGTTCCAGGGGGCGCGGGTACGAGCAGTACTTC. The variable domain in full, completed from reference TRBV19 and TRBJ2-7, reads DGGITQSPKYLFRKEGQNVTLSCEQNLNHDAMYWYRQDPGQGLRLIYYSQIVNDFQKGDIAEGYSVSREKKESFPLTVTSAQKNPTAFYLCASSSRGRGYEQYFGPGTRLTVT.

V and J are TRBV5-4 and TRBJ2-2, with D unclear. This CDR3 is built from 12 residues. V was pared by 3 bases and J by 7 bases, with 7 bases between. Germline V gives CDR1 SGHNT, CDR2 YYREEE (reference sequence). Here the CDR3 reads CASSYYGGELFF. Here the CDR3 DNA reads TGTGCCAGCAGCTACTATGGCGGGGAGCTGTTTTTT.

The chain has TRBV15 and TRBJ2-7, with TRBD1 matching 8 bases. V lost 3 bases and J lost 6; bases outside the gene matches: 7. Germline CDR1 LNHNV, CDR2 YYDKDF (reference sequence). The CDR3 is 14 amino acids. The CDR3 region is CATSRTGQAIEQYF. The CDR3 region has the DNA TGTGCCACCAGCAGGACGGGACAGGCGATCGAGCAGTACTTC. The full variable domain, rest sourced from reference TRBV15 and TRBJ2-7, is DAMVIQNPRYQVTQFGKPVTLSCSQTLNHNVMYWYQQKSSQAPKLLFHYYDKDFNNEADTPDNFQSRRPNTSFCFLDIRSPGLGDTAMYLCATSRTGQAIEQYFGPGTRLTVT.

The rearrangement joins TRBV20-1 to TRBJ1-1; TRBD1 might be the D (6 bases). The CDR3 extends over 11 amino acids. Germline assignment: CDR1 DFQATT and CDR2 SNEGSKA (reference sequence). This CDR3 is CSLRQGTEAFF. The CDR3, as DNA: TGCAGCTTAAGGCAGGGGACTGAAGCTTTCTTT.

The chain links TRBV5-6 to TRBJ1-3; TRBD1 aligns across 7 bases. This CDR3 spans 15 amino acids. V was clipped by 2 bases and J by 1 base; unmatched bases: 3. Germline CDR1 is SGHDT and CDR2 is YYEEEE. The CDR3 DNA is TGTGCCAGCAGCTTTGGGGACAGATCTGGAAACACCATATATTTT. Translation gives CASSFGDRSGNTIYF.

The chain employs TRBV2 and TRBJ2-1, with TRBD2 matching over 10 bases. Germline V gene lookup returns CDR1 SNHLY and CDR2 FYNNEI. V lost 8 bases, J lost 2 bases, and 21 bases stayed unmatched. The CDR3 length is 20 residues. CDR3 coding DNA: TGTGCCAGCGGGGTCGGGGGAAAACTAGCGGGATTGGTTCCCTACAATGAGCAGTTCTTC. Protein product: CASGVGGKLAGLVPYNEQFF.

The chain employs TRBV5-1 and TRBJ2-2, with 7 nucleotides matching TRBD2. The length of the CDR3 is 16 residues. Germline V gives CDR1 SGHRS, CDR2 YFSETQ. J was trimmed by 9 bases and V by 0 bases; bases with no gene match: 11. CDR3 sequence: CASSLALAVRARELFF. CDR3 bases: TGCGCCAGCAGCTTGGCCCTAGCGGTTAGGGCCAGGGAGCTGTTTTTT.

This clone showed up just a few times. The CDR3 bases are TGTGCCAGCAGTTACTCGGACAGGGCCGAGCAGTACTTC. Translation: CASSYSDRAEQYF. This chain links TRBV6-6 with TRBJ2-7; 8 bases line up with TRBD1. V trimming: 0 bases; J trimming: 6 bases; junction bases outside the gene matches: 1. This CDR3 spans 13 amino acids. The germline gives CDR1 MNHNY, CDR2 SVGAGI (reference sequence).

In DNA, the CDR3 is TGCGCCAGCAGCCGAGGTCCCACAGATACGCAGTATTTT. Encoded protein: CASSRGPTDTQYF. The rearrangement links TRBV4-3 to TRBJ2-3, with D unresolved. The V end was cut by 4 bases, the J end by 2 bases, with 7 bases between. CDR1 and CDR2 (germline): LGHNA, YSLEER. The length of the CDR3 is 13 residues.

J is TRBJ1-3 and V is TRBV5-1; the D is unclear. The CDR3 runs to 14 residues. The ends were cut back, 1 base at V and 0 bases at J, with 5 bases in the middle. Looked up from germline, CDR1 is SGHRS and CDR2 is YFSETQ. Here the CDR3 reads CASSLRGSGNTIYF. Written as DNA, the CDR3 is TGCGCCAGCAGCTTGCGGGGCTCTGGAAACACCATATATTTT.

The V and J genes are TRBV5-1 and TRBJ2-2; 8 bases are shared with TRBD2. The V gene's germline CDR1 is SGHRS and CDR2 YFSETQ. Losses at the gene ends were 1 base for V and 5 bases for J; bases not matched to a gene: 10. The CDR3 covers 17 residues. DNA for the CDR3: TGCGCCAGCAGCTTGAGGTCCGGGACTAGGATAACCGGGGAGCTGTTTTTT. The encoded protein is CASSLRSGTRITGELFF.

This chain links TRBV30 with TRBJ2-5; TRBD1 matches 8 bases. The closer fit of TRBJ2-7 to the DNA end suggests the J call may be wrong. Per the germline V gene, CDR1 is GTSNPN and CDR2 is SVGIG (reference sequence). The length of the CDR3 is 14 residues. CDR3 DNA: TGTGCCTGGAGTTTCACAGGGGGGTTCTACGAGCAGTACTTC. It translates to CAWSFTGGFYEQYF.

The gene calls are TRBV19 and TRBJ1-2; D ambiguous. The CDR3 extends over 12 amino acids. Germline CDR1 and CDR2: LNHDA and SQIVND (reference sequence). Trimming cost V 9 bases and J 5 bases, with 13 bases left between them. In DNA, the CDR3 is TGTGCCAGCTCCCCGGGTCTATATGGCTACACCTTC. It is translated as CASSPGLYGYTF.

V is TRBV27 and J is TRBJ1-1; unclear D gene. V gave up 7 bases and J gave up 0 bases, with 9 bases separating them. Germline loops: CDR1 MNHEY, CDR2 SMNVEV (reference sequence). The CDR3 has 13 amino acids. For the CDR3, the DNA is TGTGCCAGCAAGCGGGAGCTGAACACTGAAGCTTTCTTT. Translating gives CASKRELNTEAFF.

V and J are TRBV4-3 and TRBJ2-5; 7 bases match TRBD1. TRBJ2-7 explains the end of the DNA better; the J call may be wrong. The CDR3 totals 16 residues. In germline, CDR1 is LGHNA, CDR2 YSLEER. The CDR3 spells CASSQAWRQGYHEQYF. The CDR3 nucleotides read TGCGCCAGCAGCCAAGCTTGGAGACAGGGTTACCACGAGCAGTACTTC.

V usage is TRBV5-1 and J usage is TRBJ2-7; D is ambiguous. The CDR3 loop spans 14 amino acids. Germline values: CDR1 SGHRS, CDR2 YFSETQ. V shed 7 bases and J shed 3 bases, with 17 bases lying between them. The CDR3: CASATDPTYYEQYF. The CDR3 bases are TGCGCCAGCGCCACAGACCCAACCTACTACGAGCAGTACTTC.

The chain combines TRBV28 with TRBJ1-5, with 7 nucleotides matching TRBD1. After removal of 3 bases from V and 5 bases from J, the junction contained 4 bases not matched to a gene. Per germline, CDR1 MDHEN and CDR2 SYDVKM. This CDR3 is built from 14 residues. CDR3 in amino acids: CASSFRRGHQPQHF. CDR3 DNA: TGTGCCAGCAGTTTTCGTAGGGGGCATCAGCCCCAGCATTTT.

Notes on this clone: A read error may produce the germline difference seen at one junction end. J is TRBJ2-1 and V is TRBV18; TRBD1 aligns across 8 bases. From germline, CDR1 is KGHSH and CDR2 LQKENI. The CDR3 is 15 residues long. As DNA, the CDR3 is TGTGCCAGCTCACGGAGACAGGGGTCCTACACTGAGCAGTTCTTC. It encodes CASSRRQGSYTEQFF.

V is TRBV28 and J is TRBJ2-7; 10 bases map to TRBD1. The CDR3 extends over 13 amino acids. The V segment lost 5 bases and the J segment 5 bases; nucleotides outside the gene matches: 3. The germline V gene has CDR1 MDHEN and CDR2 SYDVKM. The CDR3 is CASSRDRGDEQYF. The CDR3, as DNA: TGTGCCAGCAGTCGGGACAGGGGTGACGAGCAGTACTTC.

The V and J genes are TRBV7-2 and TRBJ1-1; TRBD1 is a possible D gene (6 bases). The CDR3 runs to 14 residues. Germline V gives CDR1 SGHTA, CDR2 FQGNSA. V lost 3 bases and J lost 4, with 12 bases in between. The CDR3 region has the DNA TGTGCCAGCAGCTTTCAGGGGCAGGGCACTGAAGCTTTCTTT. Its protein is CASSFQGQGTEAFF.

The table lists this clone with a few counts. J is TRBJ1-1 and V is TRBV15, with TRBD1 as a possible D gene (5 bases). This CDR3 has 16 residues. The V and J ends lost 0 bases and 1 base respectively, with 12 bases between them. Germline V gene data show CDR1 as LNHNV and CDR2 as YYDKDF (reference sequence). The CDR3 DNA is TGTGCCACCAGCAGAGATCGGGGGAAGGAGAACACTGAAGCTTTCTTT. This sequence encodes CATSRDRGKENTEAFF. Filled out from reference TRBV15 and TRBJ1-1, the complete variable domain reads DAMVIQNPRYQVTQFGKPVTLSCSQTLNHNVMYWYQQKSSQAPKLLFHYYDKDFNNEADTPDNFQSRRPNTSFCFLDIRSPGLGDTAMYLCATSRDRGKENTEAFFGQGTRLTVV.

This clone was observed a single time. The CDR3 DNA is TGTGCCAGCAGCTGGGACAGGGCCGGTCAGAATGAGCAGTTCTTC. Its translation: CASSWDRAGQNEQFF. The chain recombines TRBV11-1 with TRBJ2-1, with 9 bases that match TRBD1. V trimming: 4 bases; J trimming: 7 bases; junction bases outside the gene matches: 8. This CDR3 has 15 residues. Germline assignment: CDR1 SGHAT and CDR2 FQDESV (reference sequence).